Listed below are T cell receptor beta chains from one sample, sequenced in a study of T cell responses to AZD1222 COVID-19 vaccine. Measured with immunoSEQ multiplex PCR; TCRdb has only the in-frame clones, and not every one. The sample carries 100,000 to 150,000 clones, 75% to 85% recorded once. The sequencing used peripheral blood, collected 28 days after the second AZD1222 dose. The receptors come from an adult who received the AZD1222 COVID-19 vaccine. The CDR3 runs from the conserved cysteine through the conserved F or W. A D gene is named only where the DNA matches it firmly. Size tells how often a clone was seen (once, few, many) or the class of an expanded clone, and some rows leave it out.

clone_size	d_call	v_call	j_call	cdr3_nt	cdr3_aa
.	.	TRBV30	TRBJ1-3	TGTGCCTGGAGTATAACACAGGGCGCTGGAAACACCATATATTTT	CAWSITQGAGNTIYF
.	.	TRBV5-1	TRBJ2-7	TGCGCCAGCTCCTCCCTGATCGGCGAGCAGTACTTC	CASSSLIGEQYF
.	.	TRBV7-6	TRBJ1-5	TGTGCCAGCAGCCTCCCGGCCTACAGGGATGGGAGCAATCAGCCCCAGCATTTT	CASSLPAYRDGSNQPQHF
.	TRBD1	TRBV20-1	TRBJ1-2	TGCAGTGCTAGTACAGGGGTGGGCTACACCTTC	CSASTGVGYTF
few	.	TRBV6-2/TRBV6-3	TRBJ2-7	TGTGCCAGCAGCCCTAGACAGACCTACGAGCAGTACTTC	CASSPRQTYEQYF
.	TRBD1	TRBV6-1	TRBJ1-2	TGTGCCAGCAGTGAAGCCGACAGGGGGAGCTCTAGGGGCTACACCTTC	CASSEADRGSSRGYTF
.	.	TRBV28	TRBJ1-3	TGTGCCGTGAGACCGGAGCGTTTCTCTGGAAACACCATATATTTT	CAVRPERFSGNTIYF
.	.	TRBV28	TRBJ1-4	TGTGCCAGCAGTTCCATGACAGAGGGAAAACTGTTTTTT	CASSSMTEGKLFF
few	.	TRBV6-5	TRBJ2-7	TGTGCCAGCAGTTATGCCAGAGCCTACGAGCAGTACTTC	CASSYARAYEQYF
few	.	TRBV28	TRBJ2-7	TGTGCCAGCAGATCCTTTGGGAGCGCGACCTACGAGCAGTACTTC	CASRSFGSATYEQYF
.	TRBD1	TRBV29-1	TRBJ2-2	TGCAGCACCTCCGGGACAGGGGACGGGGAGCTGTTTTTT	CSTSGTGDGELFF
.	TRBD1	TRBV11-3	TRBJ1-1	TGTGCCAGCAGCGATGGGACAGGGGGCACTGAAGCTTTCTTT	CASSDGTGGTEAFF
.	.	TRBV18	TRBJ1-1	TGTGCCAGCTCACCAGGACCTTTTGGTTCTTCCACTGAAGCTTTCTTT	CASSPGPFGSSTEAFF
.	.	TRBV28	TRBJ2-2	TGTGCCACACAGGAGATGAACACCGGGGAGCTGTTTTTT	CATQEMNTGELFF
once	.	TRBV24-1	TRBJ1-2	TGTGCCACCCGCGGCAGGGTCTATGGCTACACCTTC	CATRGRVYGYTF
.	.	TRBV4-3	TRBJ1-5	TGCGCCAGCAGCAAACAGACAGGAATAGGACAGCCCCAGCATTTT	CASSKQTGIGQPQHF
.	TRBD1	TRBV19	TRBJ1-5	TGTGCCAGTAGTATGGACAGGGGTGGCAATCAGCCCCAGCATTTT	CASSMDRGGNQPQHF
.	TRBD1	TRBV10-3	TRBJ1-1	TGTGCCACCCGACAGGGAATGAACACTGAAGCTTTCTTT	CATRQGMNTEAFF
.	TRBD2	TRBV10-3	TRBJ2-1	TGTGCCATCAAAGGGACTAGCGGCTACAATGAGCAGTTCTTC	CAIKGTSGYNEQFF
.	.	TRBV29-1	TRBJ1-1	TGCAGCGTTGAAGACTTTAGGACCTCAGCAGGTCTCCCTGAAGCTTTCTTT	CSVEDFRTSAGLPEAFF
.	TRBD1	TRBV28	TRBJ1-2	TGTGCCAGCAGTTTATTATTAGGACAGGGGTCTGGCTACACCTTC	CASSLLLGQGSGYTF
.	.	TRBV5-4	TRBJ1-3	TGTGCCAGCAGCTTGGAATATTTACAGGAAGTGTATTTT	CASSLEYLQEVYF
.	.	TRBV2	TRBJ2-3	TGTGCCAGCATTCTGGACGGCGAAGGCACAGATACGCAGTATTTT	CASILDGEGTDTQYF
.	.	TRBV5-1	TRBJ2-7	TGCGCCAGCAGCTTGGGTTCGGGCAAATCCTACGAGCAGTACTTC	CASSLGSGKSYEQYF
.	.	TRBV5-1	TRBJ2-3	TGCGCCAGCAGACCGACAGGACGCACAGATACGCAGTATTTT	CASRPTGRTDTQYF
.	.	TRBV7-2	TRBJ2-3	TGTGCCAGCAGCTTTTGGGACCGCACAGATACGCAGTATTTT	CASSFWDRTDTQYF
.	.	TRBV10-3	TRBJ1-1	TGTGCCATCAGTGAACCGCAGAACACTGAAGCTTTCTTT	CAISEPQNTEAFF
.	TRBD1	TRBV9	TRBJ1-1	TGTGCCAGCAGCGCCGGGACAGCCTCGAACACTGAAGCTTTCTTT	CASSAGTASNTEAFF
few	.	TRBV5-1	TRBJ1-3	TGCGCGTCCTCCCAGGGGATTGAAAACACCATATATTTT	CASSQGIENTIYF
.	.	TRBV7-2	TRBJ2-1	TGTGCCAGCAGCTTAGATGGGCAGTACAATGAGCAGTTCTTC	CASSLDGQYNEQFF
.	.	TRBV11-2	TRBJ2-7	TGTGCCAGCAGCTCCCGCGGGGAGCAGTACTTC	CASSSRGEQYF
.	.	TRBV9	TRBJ1-2	TGTGCCAGCAGCAGGACCGGCAAAACTAACTATGGCTACACCTTC	CASSRTGKTNYGYTF
.	.	TRBV7-2	TRBJ1-1	TGTGCCAGCAGCTTAGGAGGGGCGAACACTGAAGCTTTCTTT	CASSLGGANTEAFF
.	.	TRBV12-3/TRBV12-4	TRBJ1-5	TGTGCCAGCAGTTTTGGTCAGTGGCCCCAGCATTTT	CASSFGQWPQHF
once	.	TRBV11-2	TRBJ1-2	TGTGCCAGCAGTATTAGACAGGCCTATGGCTACACCTTC	CASSIRQAYGYTF
once	.	TRBV29-1	TRBJ1-2	TGCAGCGTTGAAGGGCACGAGCCTTATGGCTACACCTTC	CSVEGHEPYGYTF
.	.	TRBV21-1	TRBJ2-2	TGTGCCAGCAGCAAAGGGGACGGGGAGCTGTTTTTT	CASSKGDGELFF
.	TRBD1	TRBV7-2	TRBJ2-2	TGTGCCAGCAGCTTAAGGACAGGGGTCGGGGAGCTGTTTTTT	CASSLRTGVGELFF
.	.	TRBV7-2	TRBJ1-2	TGTGCCAGCAGCTTAGGGCTAGGGGCCTATGGCTACACCTTC	CASSLGLGAYGYTF
.	.	TRBV5-1	TRBJ1-1	TGCGCCAGCAGCGTAGAGAGCGAAGGGACTGAAGCTTTCTTT	CASSVESEGTEAFF
.	TRBD2	TRBV12-5	TRBJ2-1	TGTGCTAGTGGCACAGCGGGGAACTCCTACAATGAGCAGTTCTTC	CASGTAGNSYNEQFF
.	.	TRBV5-1	TRBJ2-5	TGCGCCAGCAGACCTAGAATACAGGACACTGGCGAGACCCAGTACTTC	CASRPRIQDTGETQYF
.	TRBD1	TRBV29-1	TRBJ1-1	TGCAGCGTGACAGGGGGCGGCACTGAAGCTTTCTTT	CSVTGGGTEAFF
few	TRBD1	TRBV5-6	TRBJ1-2	TGTGCCAGCAGCCCCCCGACAGGGGCCTATGGCTACACCTTC	CASSPPTGAYGYTF
once	.	TRBV2	TRBJ1-5	TGTGCCAGCAGTGAAATGGACGGCAGCAATCAGCCCCAGCATTTT	CASSEMDGSNQPQHF
.	TRBD2	TRBV2	TRBJ2-3	TGTGCCAGCAGTGTTTTCCGGGGGGGGGATACGCAGTATTTT	CASSVFRGGDTQYF
.	.	TRBV27	TRBJ2-1	TGTGCCAGCAGTTTAGCGGCTAGCTCCTACAATGAGCAGTTCTTC	CASSLAASSYNEQFF
few	.	TRBV6-2/TRBV6-3	TRBJ1-6	TGTGCCAGCAGTTACATGGAGTCACCCCTCCACTTT	CASSYMESPLHF
.	.	TRBV7-9	TRBJ1-1	TGTGCCAGCAGCTCGGACGGGAACAGGGCTTTCTTT	CASSSDGNRAFF
.	.	TRBV29-1	TRBJ2-1	TGCAGCGTTGACTTGGGGGGGGGCCCAAGGGTTGAGCAGTTCTTC	CSVDLGGGPRVEQFF
few	.	TRBV28	TRBJ2-7	TGTGCTACGAGGCCTTCGGGCCCAAGAACTAGGGGTGAGCAGTACTTC	CATRPSGPRTRGEQYF
.	.	TRBV6-5	TRBJ1-3	TGTGCCAGCAACGACTTTCAGACTGGAAACACCATATATTTT	CASNDFQTGNTIYF
.	.	TRBV6-1	TRBJ1-6	TGTGCCAGCAGTGAAGCCTTCGACAGGCCAGGCTATAATTCACCCCTCCACTTT	CASSEAFDRPGYNSPLHF
.	.	TRBV20-1	TRBJ2-2	TGCAGTGCTAGTCACAGGGCGAACACCGGGGAGCTGTTTTTT	CSASHRANTGELFF
.	.	TRBV5-1	TRBJ1-2	TGCGCCAGCAGGGAGGACAGAAGCTACACCTTC	CASREDRSYTF
few	.	TRBV7-2	TRBJ1-6	TGTGCCATCGACAGCTATAGCTCCTATAATTCACCCCTCCACTTT	CAIDSYSSYNSPLHF
.	.	TRBV7-2	TRBJ2-7	TGTGCCAGCAGCTTAGCGGGTTTAGACGAGCAGTACTTC	CASSLAGLDEQYF